The source of this TCR beta chain is a study of T cell changes during pregnancy in multiple sclerosis. V was pared by 3 bases and J by 2 bases, with 1 base of the junction left unmatched. The CDR3 loop spans 15 amino acids. Germline V gene lookup returns CDR1 SGHRS and CDR2 YFSETQ. Data came from immunoSEQ multiplex PCR; TCRdb stores just in-frame clones and leaves some out. Among 70,000 to 80,000 clones listed, 70% to 90% were seen once. The chain combines TRBV5-1 with TRBJ2-3, with TRBD1 matching 12 bases. The sequencing used peripheral blood, collected before pregnancy. The sequence derives from a female donor with multiple sclerosis, enrolled in a pregnancy study. The CDR3 coding sequence is TGCGCCAGCAGCTGGGGACAGGGGGCCACAGATACGCAGTATTTT. Its protein product is CASSWGQGATDTQYF. The variable domain in full, completed from reference TRBV5-1 and TRBJ2-3, reads KAGVTQTPRYLIKTRGQQVTLSCSPISGHRSVSWYQQTPGQGLQFLFEYFSETQRNKGNFPGRFSGRQFSNSRSEMNVSTLELGDSALYLCASSWGQGATDTQYFGPGTRLTVL.